The TCR beta chain under discussion was sequenced for a study of T cell changes during pregnancy in multiple sclerosis (dated by TCRdb to about 2019). Describing the broader study: The study examined how the T cell repertoire changed over the course of pregnancy in women with multiple sclerosis.

Trimming leaves V shorter by 9 bases and J shorter by 2 bases, with the junction holding 10 bases beyond the gene matches. The germline V gene gives CDR1 as SGHTA and CDR2 as FQGNSA. The CDR3 runs 15 amino acids, cysteine and phenylalanine included. The CDR3 DNA has 45 bases and is translated from base 1. As to this clone: Its cognate antigen has yet to be identified. Base qualities are not recorded, but no much larger clone differs from it by a single base.

Libraries came from the immunoSEQ multiplex PCR assay. In its TCRdb copy, this immuneACCESS table keeps in-frame sequences only and misses some clones. Where compared with another copy, unresolved V genes explain less than half of these, and the others have no known cause. The sample data list around 40,000 clones, and 91% of these were observed just once. Of the sample, around 0.5% is held by the ten largest clones. This sequence originates from a female donor in good health, enrolled as a control in a pregnancy study. This chain is built from TRBV7-2 and TRBJ2-1; TRBD2 agrees with 7 junctional bases. The input for sequencing was CD4+ T cells from peripheral blood mononuclear cells, taken in the second trimester of pregnancy. The CDR3 has the sequence CASTPPGGPYNEQFF. The DNA is TGTGCCAGTACCCCACCGGGAGGTCCCTACAATGAGCAGTTCTTC.